These 21 T cell receptor beta chains share one sample of origin, sequenced in a study of T-cell memory formation after mild COVID-19. TCRdb fed the 5' RACE reads into MiXCR, producing one record per CDR3 protein. The table has just under 150,000 distinct CDR3 sequences, over 15% seen once. Sample: PBMCs or a T cell subset sorted from them (not recorded which). All receptors come from an adult woman who had mild COVID-19 (a few samples of this study predate the infection). Cell type and time point are not known.

V is TRBV14 and J is TRBJ2-3; D is unresolved. This CDR3 contains 13 residues. The germline V gene has CDR1 SGHDN and CDR2 FVKESK. V was clipped by 1 base and J by 8 bases, with 10 bases between them. The CDR3 DNA reads TGTGCCAGCAGCCAAGGGGCTAGTGGTACGCAGTATTTT. Encoded protein: CASSQGASGTQYF.

The chain uses TRBV21-1 and TRBJ2-5; no DNA check was done on the table's D call, TRBD1. TRBV21-1 is shown as a pseudogene. There are 15 residues in the CDR3. DNA of the CDR3: TGTGCCAACCCCGGCTCTGGAGGACAGCAAGAGACCCAGTACTTC. This encodes CANPGSGGQQETQYF.

The chain joins TRBV7-9 to TRBJ2-1, with D possibly being TRBD1 (6 bases). The CDR3 extends over 15 amino acids. V lost 5 bases to trimming and J lost 7 bases, with 18 bases between them. Per the germline V gene, CDR1 is SEHNR and CDR2 is FQNEAQ (reference sequence). The CDR3 nucleotides are TGTGCCAGCAGCCTCCCAGGACAGTTCAAGAATGAGCAGTTCTTC. It is translated as CASSLPGQFKNEQFF.

In this sample, this clonotype turned up a few times. The DNA for the CDR3 is TGTGCCAGCAGTTTAGACGGGTTGGGCAATCAGCCCCAGCATTTT. Encoded protein: CASSLDGLGNQPQHF. The chain joins TRBV12-3 or TRBV12-4 to TRBJ1-5; no definite D call. CDR3 length equals 15 residues. With 1 base removed from V and 2 bases from J, the gap between germline ends came to 9 bases.

The J gene is TRBJ2-1, the V gene TRBV7-6, with 10 positions matching TRBD1. The germline gives CDR1 SGHVS, CDR2 FNYEAQ. CDR3 length equals 17 residues. The V and J ends lost 3 bases and 0 bases, in that order; junction bases with no gene match: 5. Written as DNA, the CDR3 is TGTGCCAGCAGCTTGAGACAGGGGGCCGGCTCCTACAATGAGCAGTTCTTC. This codes for CASSLRQGAGSYNEQFF.

The CDR3 reads CASSRDRVTGELFF. The CDR3 region has the DNA TGTGCCAGCAGCCGGGACAGGGTTACCGGGGAGCTGTTTTTT. The chain joins TRBV3-1 to TRBJ2-2, with 9 bases identical to TRBD1. The V gene end was trimmed by 4 bases and the J gene end by 5 bases; junction bases not matched to a gene: 2. From germline, CDR1 is LGHDT and CDR2 YNNKEL (reference sequence). CDR3 length equals 14 residues.

The chain uses TRBV5-1 and TRBJ2-3, with 12 bases aligning to TRBD2. The germline V gene has CDR1 SGHRS and CDR2 YFSETQ. The V gene end was trimmed by 0 bases and the J gene end by 5 bases; junction bases not matched to a gene: 7. This CDR3 has 17 amino acids. The CDR3 bases are TGCGCCAGCAGCTTGGCCCTAGCGGGGGGGCCGAGAGATACGCAGTATTTT. Translation: CASSLALAGGPRDTQYF. The variable domain in full, completed from reference TRBV5-1 and TRBJ2-3, reads KAGVTQTPRYLIKTRGQQVTLSCSPISGHRSVSWYQQTPGQGLQFLFEYFSETQRNKGNFPGRFSGRQFSNSRSEMNVSTLELGDSALYLCASSLALAGGPRDTQYFGPGTRLTVL.

The chain couples TRBV7-2 to TRBJ2-3, with 7 bases matching TRBD2. J lost 0 bases, V lost 2 bases, and 5 bases had no gene match. The germline CDR1 and CDR2 sequences are SGHTA and FQGNSA. The CDR3 length is 16 residues. The CDR3 bases are TGTGCCAGCAGCTTACGGGCTAGCGGTAGCACAGATACGCAGTATTTT. It encodes CASSLRASGSTDTQYF.

The V call is TRBV15, the J call TRBJ1-5; D is uncertain. The germline CDR1 and CDR2 sequences are LNHNV and YYDKDF (reference sequence). V was shortened by 1 base and J by 4 bases, with 2 bases between the two germline ends. The CDR3 sequence is 12 residues long. The CDR3 DNA reads as TGTGCCACCAGCAGAGGTAATCAGCCCCAGCATTTT. This codes for CATSRGNQPQHF.

The V gene is TRBV29-1, the J gene TRBJ2-7; a possible D gene is TRBD2 (5 bases). The CDR3 totals 13 residues. Trimming shortened V by 2 bases and J by 0 bases, and 8 bases separated the two germline ends. CDR1 and CDR2 from the germline V gene are SQVTM and ANQGSEA. As DNA, the CDR3 is TGCAGCGTTGAAACCGGGATCTCCTACGAGCAGTACTTC. Translated: CSVETGISYEQYF.

This chain joins TRBV7-2 and TRBJ2-3, with 7 positions matching TRBD2. CDR1 SGHTA and CDR2 FQGNSA come from the germline V gene. The junction had 4 bases not matched to a gene; V was cut back by 5 bases and J by 5 bases. The CDR3 has 13 amino acids. The CDR3: CASSQSGGDTQYF. The CDR3 DNA follows: TGTGCCAGCAGCCAATCGGGGGGAGATACGCAGTATTTT.

This clonotype was recorded at least ten times. The chain joins TRBV4-3 to TRBJ2-1; 8 bases align to TRBD2. The CDR3 consists of 19 residues. V lost 0 bases to trimming and J lost 0 bases; unmatched junction nucleotides: 10. CDR1 LGHNA and CDR2 YSLEER come from the germline V gene. The CDR3 region is CASSQDNGRADGSYNEQFF. CDR3 nucleotides: TGCGCCAGCAGCCAAGATAACGGGAGGGCCGACGGCTCCTACAATGAGCAGTTCTTC.

V usage is TRBV7-9 and J usage is TRBJ1-1, with TRBD1 matching over 8 bases. After removal of 5 bases from V and 3 bases from J, the junction contained 11 bases not matched to a gene. This CDR3 spans 16 amino acids. CDR1 is SEHNR, CDR2 FQNEAQ, per germline (reference sequence). The CDR3 DNA follows: TGTGCCAGCAGCCCGCGGCAGGGGGCTTTTTACACTGAAGCTTTCTTT. Amino acid sequence: CASSPRQGAFYTEAFF.

The chain uses TRBV12-3 or TRBV12-4 and TRBJ2-3; D not certain. The CDR3 has 14 residues. The V end was cut by 5 bases, the J end by 2 bases, with 11 bases between. CDR3 coding DNA: TGTGCCAGCAGTGGACGGCGAGACACAGATACGCAGTATTTT. Protein: CASSGRRDTDTQYF.

This clonotype has just a few counts. The chain employs TRBV6-6 and TRBJ1-1; no clear D gene. The germline V gene has CDR1 MNHNY and CDR2 SVGAGI (reference sequence). The CDR3 runs to 13 residues. V was clipped by 9 bases and J by 6 bases, with 17 bases between them. The CDR3 nucleotides are TGTGCCAGTAAAGCTCCCGCCGAGGCTGAAGCTTTCTTT. This encodes CASKAPAEAEAFF.

This clonotype has more than one count but fewer than ten. This chain connects TRBV7-2 to TRBJ2-1; D gene uncertain. Per the germline V gene, CDR1 is SGHTA and CDR2 is FQGNSA. This CDR3 spans 13 amino acids. Trimming took off 3 bases at V and 4 bases at J, with 7 bases between the two ends. CDR3 in DNA: TGTGCCAGCAGCTTTGAGTGGTACAATGAGCAGTTCTTC. This codes for CASSFEWYNEQFF.

This clonotype has more than one count but fewer than ten. The genes are TRBV6-6 and TRBJ1-1; tentative D call: TRBD1 (5 bases). With 6 bases removed from V and 3 bases from J, the gap between germline ends came to 14 bases. CDR3 length: 14 residues. Germline V gene sequence: CDR1 MNHNY, CDR2 SVGAGI (reference sequence). The CDR3 sequence is CASSIGTRDTEAFF. DNA for the CDR3: TGTGCCAGCAGCATCGGGACTAGGGACACTGAAGCTTTCTTT.

This sequence joins TRBV10-3 and TRBJ2-6, with D perhaps matching TRBD1 or TRBD2 (5 bases each). This CDR3 is built from 16 residues. V was cut by 10 bases and J by 0 bases, with 16 bases left in between. Germline CDR1 and CDR2: ENHRY and SYGVKD. This chain's CDR3 is CATGREGYSGANVLTF. Written as DNA, the CDR3 is TGTGCCACCGGGCGTGAGGGGTACTCTGGGGCCAACGTCCTGACTTTC.

The rearrangement uses TRBV7-2 and TRBJ1-1; D is uncertain. This CDR3 spans 13 amino acids. The V gene's germline CDR1 is SGHTA and CDR2 FQGNSA. V lost 5 bases and J 10 bases, leaving 17 bases between the germline ends. The CDR3 reads CASSTEAGRLAFF. DNA for the CDR3: TGTGCCAGCAGCACCGAAGCAGGAAGGTTAGCTTTCTTT.

This clonotype appeared a few times. The chain uses TRBV6-2 or TRBV6-3 and TRBJ2-7; 11 bases line up with TRBD2. V was pared by 2 bases and J by 2 bases, with 8 bases of the junction left unmatched. Germline loops: CDR1 MNHEY, CDR2 SVGEGT. The CDR3 length is 17 residues. The CDR3 nucleotides read TGTGCCAGCAGTTACGGGCTAGCGGGAGGAATACCCTACGAGCAGTACTTC. It specifies CASSYGLAGGIPYEQYF.

The chain joins TRBV12-3 or TRBV12-4 to TRBJ2-3; the match to TRBD2 covers 11 bases. The length of the CDR3 is 15 residues. V dropped 4 bases and J dropped 3; count of bases not matched to a gene: 3. CDR3 DNA: TGTGCCAGCAGTTCGACTAGCGGGGAAACAGATACGCAGTATTTT. Translation: CASSSTSGETDTQYF.